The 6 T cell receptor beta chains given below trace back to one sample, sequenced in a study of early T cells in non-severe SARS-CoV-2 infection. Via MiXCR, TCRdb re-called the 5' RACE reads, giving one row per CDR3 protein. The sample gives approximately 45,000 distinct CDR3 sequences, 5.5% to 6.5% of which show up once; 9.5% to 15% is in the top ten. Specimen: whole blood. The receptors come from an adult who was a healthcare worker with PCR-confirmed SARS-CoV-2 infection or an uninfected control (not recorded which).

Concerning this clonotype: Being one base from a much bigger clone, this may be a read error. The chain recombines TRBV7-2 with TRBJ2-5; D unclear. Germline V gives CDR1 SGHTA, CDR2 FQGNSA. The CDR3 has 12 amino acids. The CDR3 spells CACSLVTETQYF. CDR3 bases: TGTGCCTGCAGCTTAGTCACAGAGACCCAGTACTTC.

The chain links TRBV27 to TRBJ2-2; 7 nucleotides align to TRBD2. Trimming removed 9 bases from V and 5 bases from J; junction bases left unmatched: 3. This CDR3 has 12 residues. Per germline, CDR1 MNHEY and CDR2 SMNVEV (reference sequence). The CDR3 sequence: CASGRGTGELFF. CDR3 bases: TGTGCCAGTGGGCGGGGGACCGGGGAGCTGTTTTTT.

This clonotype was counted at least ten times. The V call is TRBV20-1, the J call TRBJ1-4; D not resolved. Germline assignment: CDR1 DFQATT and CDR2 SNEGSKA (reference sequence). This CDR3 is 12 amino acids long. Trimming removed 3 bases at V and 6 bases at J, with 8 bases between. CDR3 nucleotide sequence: TGCAGTGCTAGGGACGTAGATGAAAAACTGTTTTTT. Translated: CSARDVDEKLFF.

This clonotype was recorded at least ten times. The CDR3 coding sequence is TGCAGTGCTAGAGATAGTGACAGGAGCTCCTACGAGCAGTACTTC. It yields the protein CSARDSDRSSYEQYF. The V gene is TRBV20-1, the J gene TRBJ2-7, with D possibly TRBD1 on 6 matching bases. Germline CDR1 is DFQATT and CDR2 is SNEGSKA (reference sequence). The CDR3 has 15 amino acids. Trimming pared 0 bases from V and 0 bases from J, leaving 12 bases between.

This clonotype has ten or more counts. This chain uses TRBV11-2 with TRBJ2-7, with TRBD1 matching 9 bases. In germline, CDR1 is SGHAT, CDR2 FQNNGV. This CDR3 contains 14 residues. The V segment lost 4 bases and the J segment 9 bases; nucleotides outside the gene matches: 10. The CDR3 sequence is CASSSGTGRLGQYF. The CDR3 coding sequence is TGTGCCAGCAGCTCCGGGACAGGGAGGTTAGGGCAGTACTTC.

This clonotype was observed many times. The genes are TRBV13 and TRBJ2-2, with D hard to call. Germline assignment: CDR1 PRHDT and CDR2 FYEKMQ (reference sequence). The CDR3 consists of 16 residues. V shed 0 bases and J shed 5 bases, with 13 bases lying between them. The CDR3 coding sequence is TGTGCCAGCAGCTTAGGCCGAGCCCCTAAGACCGGGGAGCTGTTTTTT. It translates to CASSLGRAPKTGELFF.